The 2 T cell receptor beta chains reported below all come from one sample, sequenced in a study of cytomegalovirus exposure and HLA in healthy donors. 13 Jbeta primers and 60 Vbeta primers were used for the PCR. TCRdb's table, derived via immunoSEQ multiplex PCR, lists solely in-frame clones and lacks some. The sample includes tens of thousands of clones, around four fifths of them seen just once. The sequenced sample consisted of PBMCs. Receptors originate from a woman aged 30 to 39 in good health and CMV-seropositive.

J is TRBJ2-7 and V is TRBV9; 8 bases are shared with TRBD1. The germline gives CDR1 SGDLS, CDR2 YYNGEE. Trimming took 2 bases from V and 3 from J; bases not matched to a gene: 4. This CDR3 is 14 amino acids long. The CDR3 reads CASSVQGTGYEQYF. CDR3 bases: TGTGCCAGCAGCGTCCAAGGGACAGGCTACGAGCAGTACTTC.

Only a few counts were recorded for this clone. The chain uses TRBV30 and TRBJ1-3; D is undetermined. Trimming cost V 4 bases and J 4 bases, with 8 bases left between them. This CDR3 comprises 12 residues. In germline, CDR1 is GTSNPN, CDR2 SVGIG (reference sequence). The CDR3 DNA sequence: TGTGCCTGGAAGAAAGCAGGAAACACCATATATTTT. Translated: CAWKKAGNTIYF.